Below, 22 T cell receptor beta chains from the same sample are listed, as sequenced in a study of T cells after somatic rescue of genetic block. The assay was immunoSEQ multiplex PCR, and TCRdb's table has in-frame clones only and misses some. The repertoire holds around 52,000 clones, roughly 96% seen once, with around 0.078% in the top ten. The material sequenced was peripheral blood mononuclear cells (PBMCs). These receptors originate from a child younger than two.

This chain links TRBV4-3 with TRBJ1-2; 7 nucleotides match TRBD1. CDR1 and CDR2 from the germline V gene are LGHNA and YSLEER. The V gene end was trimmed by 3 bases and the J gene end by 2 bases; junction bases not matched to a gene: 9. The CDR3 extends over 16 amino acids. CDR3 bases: TGCGCCAGCAGCCACAAAAGGGACAGTCTCAACTATGGCTACACCTTC. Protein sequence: CASSHKRDSLNYGYTF.

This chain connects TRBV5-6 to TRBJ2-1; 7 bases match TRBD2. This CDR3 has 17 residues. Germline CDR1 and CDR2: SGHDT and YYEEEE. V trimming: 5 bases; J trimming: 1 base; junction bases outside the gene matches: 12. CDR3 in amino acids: CASRPRDYLFSYNEQFF. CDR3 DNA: TGTGCCAGCAGACCGCGGGACTACCTTTTTTCCTACAATGAGCAGTTCTTC.

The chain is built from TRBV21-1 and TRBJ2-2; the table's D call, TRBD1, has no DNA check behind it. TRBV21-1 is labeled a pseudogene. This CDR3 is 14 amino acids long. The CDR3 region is CASSKTGGTGELFF. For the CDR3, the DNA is TGTGCCAGCAGCAAGACAGGGGGCACCGGGGAGCTGTTTTTT.

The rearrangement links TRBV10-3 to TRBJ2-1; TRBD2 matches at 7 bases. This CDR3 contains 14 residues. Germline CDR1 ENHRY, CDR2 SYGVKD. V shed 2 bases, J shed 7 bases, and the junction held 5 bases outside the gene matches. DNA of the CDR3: TGTGCCATCAGTGAGGGCGGGAGAGGGAATGAGCAGTTCTTC. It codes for CAISEGGRGNEQFF.

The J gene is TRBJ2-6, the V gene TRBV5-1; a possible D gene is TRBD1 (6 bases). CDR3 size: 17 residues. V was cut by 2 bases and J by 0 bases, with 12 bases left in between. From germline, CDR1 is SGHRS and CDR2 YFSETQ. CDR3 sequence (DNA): TGCGCCAGCAGCTTAAATACAGGGTCCTCTGGGGCCAACGTCCTGACTTTC. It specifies CASSLNTGSSGANVLTF.

In DNA form, the CDR3 reads TGCAGCGTTGAAACCCTTAGCGGGAGCTACAATGAGCAGTTCTTC. Encoded protein: CSVETLSGSYNEQFF. The chain is built from TRBV29-1 and TRBJ2-1; 9 bases agree with TRBD2. V lost 2 bases, J lost 3 bases, and 5 bases stayed unmatched. CDR3 length: 15 residues. Germline loops: CDR1 SQVTM, CDR2 ANQGSEA.

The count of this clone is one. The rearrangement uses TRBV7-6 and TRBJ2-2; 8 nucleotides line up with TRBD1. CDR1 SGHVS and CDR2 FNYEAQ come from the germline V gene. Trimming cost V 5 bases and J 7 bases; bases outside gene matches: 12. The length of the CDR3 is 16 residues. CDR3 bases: TGTGCCAGCAGCGGACCGGACAGGGAGCATGTCGGGGAGCTGTTTTTT. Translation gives CASSGPDREHVGELFF.

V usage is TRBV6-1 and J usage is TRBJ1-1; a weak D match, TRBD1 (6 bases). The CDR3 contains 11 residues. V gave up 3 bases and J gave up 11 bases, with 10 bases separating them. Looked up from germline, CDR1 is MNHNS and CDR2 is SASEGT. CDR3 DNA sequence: TGTGCCAGCAGTGATACAGGGACGGCTTTCTTT. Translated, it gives CASSDTGTAFF.

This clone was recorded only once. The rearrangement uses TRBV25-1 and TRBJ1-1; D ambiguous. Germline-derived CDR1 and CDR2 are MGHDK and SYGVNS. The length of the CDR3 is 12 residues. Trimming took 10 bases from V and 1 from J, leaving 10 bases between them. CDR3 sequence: CAIAEWNTEAFF. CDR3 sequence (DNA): TGTGCCATCGCGGAATGGAACACTGAAGCTTTCTTT.

CDR3 sequence (DNA): TGTGCCAGTAGTATGAGGGGTGGCAATCAGCCCCAGCATTTT. Translated, it gives CASSMRGGNQPQHF. The V gene is TRBV19, the J gene TRBJ1-5; maybe TRBD1 (5 bases). Germline lookup yields CDR1 LNHDA and CDR2 SQIVND (reference sequence). The CDR3 spans 14 residues. Trimming pared 3 bases from V and 2 bases from J, leaving 8 bases between.

CDR3 in amino acids: CASSYSRENEQFF. The CDR3 region has the DNA TGTGCCAGCAGTTACTCGCGGGAGAATGAGCAGTTCTTC. The rearrangement uses TRBV6-5 and TRBJ2-1; TRBD2 matches 7 bases. Germline V gene sequence: CDR1 MNHEY, CDR2 SVGAGI. The CDR3 consists of 13 residues. The V and J ends lost 0 bases and 7 bases, in that order; junction bases with no gene match: 0.

CDR3 nucleotide sequence: TGTGCCAGCAGCTTGGCGCATAGCTCCTACAATGAGCAGTTCTTC. Translating gives CASSLAHSSYNEQFF. This chain uses TRBV7-9 with TRBJ2-1; D is uncertain. CDR1 is SEHNR and CDR2 is FQNEAQ in the germline V gene (reference sequence). Trimming pared 3 bases from V and 0 bases from J, leaving 9 bases between. The CDR3 is 15 amino acids.

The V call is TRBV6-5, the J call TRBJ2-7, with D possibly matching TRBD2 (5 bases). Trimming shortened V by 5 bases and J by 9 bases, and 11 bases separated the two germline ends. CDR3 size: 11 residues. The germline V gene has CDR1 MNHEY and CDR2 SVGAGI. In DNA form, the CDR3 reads TGTGCCAGCAGTGCCGGACGGGGGCAGTACTTC. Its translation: CASSAGRGQYF.

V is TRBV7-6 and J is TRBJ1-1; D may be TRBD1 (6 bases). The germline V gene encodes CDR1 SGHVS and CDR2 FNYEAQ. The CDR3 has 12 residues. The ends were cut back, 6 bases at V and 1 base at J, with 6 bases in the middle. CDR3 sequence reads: CASRQGNTEAFF. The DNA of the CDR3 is TGTGCCAGCAGACAGGGGAACACTGAAGCTTTCTTT.

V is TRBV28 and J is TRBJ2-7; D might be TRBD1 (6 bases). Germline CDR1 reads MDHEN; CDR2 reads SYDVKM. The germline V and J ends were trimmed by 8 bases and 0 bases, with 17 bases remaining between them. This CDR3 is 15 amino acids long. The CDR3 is CASGVGTGISYEQYF. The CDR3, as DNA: TGTGCCAGCGGAGTGGGTACAGGGATCTCCTACGAGCAGTACTTC.

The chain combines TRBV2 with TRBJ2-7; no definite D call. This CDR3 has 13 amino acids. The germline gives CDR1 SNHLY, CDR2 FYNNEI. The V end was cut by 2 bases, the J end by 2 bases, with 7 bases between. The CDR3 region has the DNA TGTGCCAGCAGTGAATTAGTCCCCTACGAGCAGTACTTC. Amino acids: CASSELVPYEQYF.

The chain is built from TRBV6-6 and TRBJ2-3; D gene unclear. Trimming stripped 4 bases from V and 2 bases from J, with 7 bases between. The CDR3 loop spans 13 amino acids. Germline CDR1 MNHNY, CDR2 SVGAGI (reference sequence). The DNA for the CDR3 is TGTGCCAGCAGTTTTTCCTACACAGATACGCAGTATTTT. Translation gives CASSFSYTDTQYF.

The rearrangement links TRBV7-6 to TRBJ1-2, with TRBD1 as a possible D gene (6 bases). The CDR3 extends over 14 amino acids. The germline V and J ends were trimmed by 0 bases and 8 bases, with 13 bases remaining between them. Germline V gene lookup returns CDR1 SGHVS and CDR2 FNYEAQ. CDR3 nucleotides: TGTGCCAGCAGCTTAGCTTCTGGAGGGACAGGCTACACCTTC. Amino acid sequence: CASSLASGGTGYTF.

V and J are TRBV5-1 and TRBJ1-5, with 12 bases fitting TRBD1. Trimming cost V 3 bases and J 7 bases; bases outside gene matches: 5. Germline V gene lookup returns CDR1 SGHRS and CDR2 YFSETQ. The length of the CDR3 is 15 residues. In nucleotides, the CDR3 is TGCGCCAGCAGCTCCGGGACAGGGGGCCGACAGCCCCAGCATTTT. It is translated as CASSSGTGGRQPQHF.

The CDR3 region is CAWSRGMTNYGYTF. The CDR3 DNA follows: TGTGCCTGGAGCAGGGGGATGACTAACTATGGCTACACCTTC. The chain couples TRBV30 to TRBJ1-2; 7 bases agree with TRBD1. Germline V gene data show CDR1 as GTSNPN and CDR2 as SVGIG (reference sequence). The CDR3 loop spans 14 amino acids. Losses at the gene ends were 3 bases for V and 0 bases for J; bases not matched to a gene: 4.

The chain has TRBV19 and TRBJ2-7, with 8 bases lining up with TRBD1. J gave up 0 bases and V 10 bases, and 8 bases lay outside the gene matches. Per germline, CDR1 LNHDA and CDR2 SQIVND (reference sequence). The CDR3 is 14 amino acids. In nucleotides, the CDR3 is TGTGCCACCCAAAGGGACAGGATCTCCTACGAGCAGTACTTC. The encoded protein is CATQRDRISYEQYF. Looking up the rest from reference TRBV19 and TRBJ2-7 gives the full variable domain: DGGITQSPKYLFRKEGQNVTLSCEQNLNHDAMYWYRQDPGQGLRLIYYSQIVNDFQKGDIAEGYSVSREKKESFPLTVTSAQKNPTAFYLCATQRDRISYEQYFGPGTRLTVT.

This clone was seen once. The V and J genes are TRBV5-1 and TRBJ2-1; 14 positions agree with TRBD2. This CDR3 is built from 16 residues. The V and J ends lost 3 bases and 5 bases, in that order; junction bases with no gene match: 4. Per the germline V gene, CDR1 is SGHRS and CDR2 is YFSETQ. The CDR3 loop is CASSYGTSGSNNEQFF. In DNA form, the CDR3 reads TGCGCCAGCAGCTACGGGACTAGCGGGAGTAACAATGAGCAGTTCTTC. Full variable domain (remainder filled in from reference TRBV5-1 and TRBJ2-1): KAGVTQTPRYLIKTRGQQVTLSCSPISGHRSVSWYQQTPGQGLQFLFEYFSETQRNKGNFPGRFSGRQFSNSRSEMNVSTLELGDSALYLCASSYGTSGSNNEQFFGPGTRLTVL.